These 6 T cell receptor beta chains were sequenced from one sample in a study of blood T cell repertoires in COVID-19. Using immunoSEQ multiplex PCR, the repertoire was profiled, and TCRdb retains in-frame clones only, with some absent. The sample lists 150,000 to 200,000 clones; 85% were seen once. The sample comprised peripheral blood. The origin of the receptors is a human donor with acute or convalescent COVID-19. The donor label of this sample is uncertain.

The rearrangement links TRBV5-1 to TRBJ1-2; TRBD1 agrees at 8 bases. CDR1 SGHRS and CDR2 YFSETQ come from the germline V gene. The ends lost 0 bases at V and 8 bases at J; junction bases unmatched: 6. This CDR3 has 14 amino acids. In DNA form, the CDR3 reads TGCGCCAGCAGCTTGGAAGGGACAGGAAAGGGCTACACCTTC. Translated: CASSLEGTGKGYTF.

The chain employs TRBV29-1 and TRBJ1-1; 9 bases are shared with TRBD1. CDR3 length: 15 residues. V was pared by 4 bases and J by 0 bases, with 6 bases of the junction left unmatched. Germline values: CDR1 SQVTM, CDR2 ANQGSEA. The CDR3 region has the DNA TGCAGCGTTGGGGGTCGACAGGGGGTGAACACTGAAGCTTTCTTT. Translating it yields CSVGGRQGVNTEAFF.

In DNA, the CDR3 is TGTGCCAGCAGCTTGGCAGGGGGGGGCTACACCTTC. Translating it yields CASSLAGGGYTF. The rearrangement links TRBV11-3 to TRBJ1-2; TRBD1 aligns across 7 bases. The CDR3 totals 12 residues. Germline CDR1 and CDR2: SGHNT and YENEEA. V lost 3 bases and J lost 8; bases outside the gene matches: 3.

The chain uses TRBV24-1 and TRBJ2-2; TRBD2 is a possible D gene (5 bases). The CDR3 contains 15 residues. Germline CDR1 and CDR2: KGHDR and SFDVKD. V was shortened by 4 bases and J by 6 bases, with 14 bases between the two germline ends. The CDR3: CATSDPRGYAGELFF. CDR3 nucleotides: TGTGCCACCAGTGACCCCCGGGGTTATGCCGGGGAGCTGTTTTTT.

The V call is TRBV24-1, the J call TRBJ2-5; 8 bases align to TRBD1. The CDR3 is 15 amino acids. The germline V gene has CDR1 KGHDR and CDR2 SFDVKD. The trim removed 4 bases at V and 5 bases at J, leaving 8 bases unmatched. The DNA of the CDR3 is TGTGCCACCAGTGACGGACAGGGTATCGGGGAGACCCAGTACTTC. It translates to CATSDGQGIGETQYF.

The genes are TRBV24-1 and TRBJ1-2; no reliable D call. The CDR3 extends over 15 amino acids. The germline V gene has CDR1 KGHDR and CDR2 SFDVKD. The V gene lost 4 bases and the J gene lost 0 bases, with 11 bases spanning the gap. The DNA of the CDR3 is TGTGCCACCAGTGACGCCAGAGAGGCTAACTATGGCTACACCTTC. This encodes CATSDAREANYGYTF.